This TCR beta chain was sequenced for a study of shared clonotypes between healthy human individuals. Study background: Samples came from two female and a few male donors aged 18 to 49.

This CDR3 is built from 14 residues. Trimming left V 1 base short and J 5 bases short, with 11 bases between. CDR1 and CDR2 (germline): SEHNR, FQNEAQ (reference sequence). Healthy HIV-negative adults without recent acute infections or vaccinations served as donors. Deep was the level at which the assay was run. The sorted-subset replicate PCRs were given around 200 ng DNA, which is about 30,000 T cell genomes. Sequencing was performed with immunoSEQ multiplex PCR; in TCRdb, only in-frame clones are kept and a portion is missing. This sample has approximately 1,500,000 clones, with roughly 96% found just once.

The chain couples TRBV7-9 to TRBJ1-1, with D perhaps TRBD1 (6 bases). Sequenced sample: naive CD4+ T cells sorted from blood. Regarding subset: CD45RA+ positively selected. This receptor was identified in a man aged 25 to 45 in good health. The CDR3 protein is CASSLVGGLTEAFF. The CDR3 DNA reads as TGTGCCAGCAGCTTAGTGGGGGGGCTAACTGAAGCTTTCTTT.